This TCR beta chain was sequenced for a study of siplizumab effects on memory and regulatory T cells. The study, taken as a whole, reports: Mean Treg-derived proportions of mappable alloreactive CD4+ clones were roughly 69% for siplizumab and roughly 27% for controls. The alloresponse seemed to draw substantially on naive T cells, which appeared more diverse than memory cells. Solely a minor proportion of alloreactive clones could be assigned to unstimulated subsets. Suppressive function of proliferating Tregs from siplizumab cultures was not confirmed.

Concerning this clone: Its cognate antigen is unknown.

This CDR3 is 16 amino acids long. Germline assignment: CDR1 SGHDT and CDR2 YYEEEE. V was pared by 1 base and J by 6 bases, with 6 bases of the junction left unmatched. Sequencing was performed with immunoSEQ multiplex PCR; in TCRdb, only in-frame clones are kept and a portion is missing. Of 75,000 to 95,000 clones listed, over 80% are singletons. J is TRBJ2-3 and V is TRBV5-6; 12 bases line up with TRBD2. The receptor was isolated from a human donor in good health. Input material: CD4+ T cells sorted from blood. The CDR3 region is CASSLLLAGGGDTQYF. Here the CDR3 DNA reads TGTGCCAGCAGCTTGTTACTAGCGGGAGGTGGGGATACGCAGTATTTT.